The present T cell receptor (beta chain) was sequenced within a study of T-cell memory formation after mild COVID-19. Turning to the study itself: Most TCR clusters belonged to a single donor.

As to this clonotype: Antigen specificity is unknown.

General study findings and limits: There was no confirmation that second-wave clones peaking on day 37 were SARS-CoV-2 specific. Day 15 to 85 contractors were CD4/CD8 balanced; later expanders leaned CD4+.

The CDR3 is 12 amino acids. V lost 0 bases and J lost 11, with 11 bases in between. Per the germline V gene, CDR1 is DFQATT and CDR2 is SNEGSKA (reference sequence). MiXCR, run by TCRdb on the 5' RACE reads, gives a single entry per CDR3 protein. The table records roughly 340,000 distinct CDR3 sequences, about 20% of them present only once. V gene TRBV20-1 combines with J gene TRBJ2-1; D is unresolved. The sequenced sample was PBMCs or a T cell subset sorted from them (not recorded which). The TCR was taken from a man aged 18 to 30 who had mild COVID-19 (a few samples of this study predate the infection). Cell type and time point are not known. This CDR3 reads CSARELGNKQFF. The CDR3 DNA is TGCAGTGCTAGAGAGTTGGGGAATAAGCAGTTCTTC.